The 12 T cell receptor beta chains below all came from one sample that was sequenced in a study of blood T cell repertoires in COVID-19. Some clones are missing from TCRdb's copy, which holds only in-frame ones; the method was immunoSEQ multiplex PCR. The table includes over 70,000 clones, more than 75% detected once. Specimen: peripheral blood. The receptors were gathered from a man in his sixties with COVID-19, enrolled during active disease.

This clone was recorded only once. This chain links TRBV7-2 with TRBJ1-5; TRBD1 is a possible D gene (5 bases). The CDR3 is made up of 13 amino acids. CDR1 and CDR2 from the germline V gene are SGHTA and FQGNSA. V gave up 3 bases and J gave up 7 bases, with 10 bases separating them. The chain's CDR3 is CASSFAGNQPQHF. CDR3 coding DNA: TGTGCCAGCAGCTTCGCAGGGAACCAGCCCCAGCATTTT.

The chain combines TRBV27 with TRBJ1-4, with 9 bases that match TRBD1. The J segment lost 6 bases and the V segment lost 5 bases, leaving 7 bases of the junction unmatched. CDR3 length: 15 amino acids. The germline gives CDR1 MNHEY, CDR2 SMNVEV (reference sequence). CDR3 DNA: TGTGCCAGCAGTGATGACAGGGGGAGGGATGAAAAACTGTTTTTT. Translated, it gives CASSDDRGRDEKLFF.

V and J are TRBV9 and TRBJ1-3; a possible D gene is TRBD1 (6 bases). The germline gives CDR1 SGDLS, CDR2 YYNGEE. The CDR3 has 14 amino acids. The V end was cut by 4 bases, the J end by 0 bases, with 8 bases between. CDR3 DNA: TGTGCCAGCAGCCAGGGGAGCTCTGGAAACACCATATATTTT. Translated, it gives CASSQGSSGNTIYF.

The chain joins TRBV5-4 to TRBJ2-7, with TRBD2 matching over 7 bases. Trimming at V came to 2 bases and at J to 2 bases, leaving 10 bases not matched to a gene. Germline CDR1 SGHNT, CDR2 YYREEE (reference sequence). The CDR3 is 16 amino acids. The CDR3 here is CASSFPGASGTYEQYF. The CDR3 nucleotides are TGTGCCAGCAGCTTCCCTGGGGCTAGCGGTACCTACGAGCAGTACTTC.

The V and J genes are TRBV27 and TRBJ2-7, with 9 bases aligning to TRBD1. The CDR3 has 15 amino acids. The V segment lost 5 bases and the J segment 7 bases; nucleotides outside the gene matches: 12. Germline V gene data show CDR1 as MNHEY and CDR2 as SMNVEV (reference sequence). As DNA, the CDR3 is TGTGCCAGCAGTAAAATCCTGGGACAGGGCTGGGAGCAGTACTTC. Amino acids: CASSKILGQGWEQYF.

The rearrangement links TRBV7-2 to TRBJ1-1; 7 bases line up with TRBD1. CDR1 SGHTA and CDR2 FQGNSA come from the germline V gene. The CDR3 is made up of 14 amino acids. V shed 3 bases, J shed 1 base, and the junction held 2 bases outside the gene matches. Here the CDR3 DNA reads TGTGCCAGCAGCTTCCGGGACAGGAACACTGAAGCTTTCTTT. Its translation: CASSFRDRNTEAFF.

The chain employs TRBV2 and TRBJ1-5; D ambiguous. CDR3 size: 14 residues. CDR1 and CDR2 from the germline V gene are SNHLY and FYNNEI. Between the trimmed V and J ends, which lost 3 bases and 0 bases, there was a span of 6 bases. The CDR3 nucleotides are TGTGCCAGCAGTGAGGCGGATAGCAATCAGCCCCAGCATTTT. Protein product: CASSEADSNQPQHF.

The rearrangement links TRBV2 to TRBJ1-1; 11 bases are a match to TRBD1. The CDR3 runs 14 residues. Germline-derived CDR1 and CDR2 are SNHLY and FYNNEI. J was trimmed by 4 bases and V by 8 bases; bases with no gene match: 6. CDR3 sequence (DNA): TGTGCCAGCGTCCTGGGACAGGGGGTCACTGAAGCTTTCTTT. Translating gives CASVLGQGVTEAFF.

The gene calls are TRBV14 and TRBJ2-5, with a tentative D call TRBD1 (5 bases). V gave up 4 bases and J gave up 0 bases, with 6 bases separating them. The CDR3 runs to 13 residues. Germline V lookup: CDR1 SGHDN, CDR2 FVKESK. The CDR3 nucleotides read TGTGCCAGCAGCCGACAGTACCAAGAGACCCAGTACTTC. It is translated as CASSRQYQETQYF. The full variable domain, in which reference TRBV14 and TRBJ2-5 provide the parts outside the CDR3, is EAGVTQFPSHSVIEKGQTVTLRCDPISGHDNLYWYRRVMGKEIKFLLHFVKESKQDESGMPNNRFLAERTGGTYSTLKVQPAELEDSGVYFCASSRQYQETQYFGPGTRLLVL.

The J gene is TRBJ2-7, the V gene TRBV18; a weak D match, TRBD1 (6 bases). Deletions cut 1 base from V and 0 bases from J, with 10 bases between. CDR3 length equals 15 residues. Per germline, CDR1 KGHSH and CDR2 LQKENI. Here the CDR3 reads CASSPRRDNSYEQYF. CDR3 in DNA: TGTGCCAGCTCACCACGCCGGGACAACTCCTACGAGCAGTACTTC.

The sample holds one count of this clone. The CDR3 DNA reads as TGTGCCAGCACTCCCAGTATCTACGAGCAGTACTTC. It encodes CASTPSIYEQYF. This sequence joins TRBV2 and TRBJ2-7; D not resolved. The CDR3 consists of 12 residues. The germline CDR1 and CDR2 sequences are SNHLY and FYNNEI. Trimming took off 7 bases at V and 3 bases at J, with 10 bases between the two ends.

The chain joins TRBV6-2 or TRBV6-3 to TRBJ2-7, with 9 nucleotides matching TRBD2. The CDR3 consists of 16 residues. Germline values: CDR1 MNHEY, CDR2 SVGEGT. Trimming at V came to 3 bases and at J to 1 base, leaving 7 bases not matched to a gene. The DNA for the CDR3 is TGTGCCAGCAGTTATGGGAGTAGCGGGAGTTCCTACGAGCAGTACTTC. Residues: CASSYGSSGSSYEQYF.